Presented here are 29 T cell receptor beta chains from one specimen sequenced in a study of immune cell composition in non-small cell lung cancer. This table comes from immunoSEQ multiplex PCR, and its TCRdb copy is limited to in-frame clones, with some not included. The table lists about 15,000 clones, roughly 66% of them singletons. Sequencing was carried out using lung tumor tissue. The receptors shown here come from a human donor with non-small cell lung cancer.

This clone was recorded a few times. This chain uses TRBV21-1 with TRBJ2-2; the D segment call TRBD2 is taken from the table without a DNA check. TRBV21-1 is a documented pseudogene. The CDR3 consists of 18 residues. The CDR3 is CASTRRLAGPTSTGELFF. The CDR3 DNA is TGTGCCAGCACAAGAAGGCTAGCGGGCCCAACGAGCACCGGGGAGCTGTTTTTT.

The gene calls are TRBV2 and TRBJ2-3, with D possibly TRBD1 on 6 matching bases. Trimming took off 7 bases at V and 0 bases at J, with 11 bases between the two ends. The CDR3 covers 14 residues. The germline CDR1 and CDR2 sequences are SNHLY and FYNNEI. The CDR3 DNA follows: TGTGCCAGCATCCTGGACAGTAGCACAGATACGCAGTATTTT. Its translation: CASILDSSTDTQYF. The complete variable domain, with remaining parts taken from reference TRBV2 and TRBJ2-3, reads EPEVTQTPSHQVTQMGQEVILRCVPISNHLYFYWYRQILGQKVEFLVSFYNNEISEKSEIFDDQFSVERPDGSNFTLKIRSTKLEDSAMYFCASILDSSTDTQYFGPGTRLTVL.

V is TRBV5-4 and J is TRBJ1-2; 10 bases map to TRBD1. CDR3 length equals 14 residues. J lost 8 bases, V lost 5 bases, and 9 bases had no gene match. Germline CDR1 is SGHNT and CDR2 is YYREEE (reference sequence). CDR3 in amino acids: CASRLGTGAYGYTF. The CDR3 region has the DNA TGTGCCAGCAGACTCGGGACAGGGGCATACGGCTACACCTTC.

The chain combines TRBV6-5 with TRBJ2-7; TRBD2 matches at 12 bases. Germline V gene data show CDR1 as MNHEY and CDR2 as SVGAGI. CDR3 length: 14 amino acids. V trimming: 2 bases; J trimming: 7 bases; junction bases outside the gene matches: 3. The CDR3 here is CASSYMGLAGEQYF. The DNA for the CDR3 is TGTGCCAGCAGTTACATGGGACTAGCGGGTGAGCAGTACTTC.

The rearrangement joins TRBV5-1 to TRBJ2-1, with 8 nucleotides matching TRBD1. CDR3 length: 16 residues. With 0 bases clipped from V and 4 bases from J, the junction kept 6 bases outside the gene matches. Germline CDR1 and CDR2: SGHRS and YFSETQ. CDR3 protein: CASSLVGTGQYNEQFF. The CDR3 region has the DNA TGCGCCAGCAGCTTGGTTGGGACAGGACAGTACAATGAGCAGTTCTTC.

This chain uses TRBV6-5 with TRBJ1-2, with 8 nucleotides matching TRBD1. V lost 0 bases to trimming and J lost 8 bases; unmatched junction nucleotides: 11. The CDR3 runs 16 residues. Germline CDR1 MNHEY, CDR2 SVGAGI. CDR3 residues: CASSYSDRAPLGGYTF. The CDR3 coding sequence is TGTGCCAGCAGTTACTCGGACAGGGCCCCCCTGGGGGGCTACACCTTC.

The chain carries TRBV2 and TRBJ2-5; 8 nucleotides agree with TRBD1. The CDR3 has 15 amino acids. Germline V gene lookup returns CDR1 SNHLY and CDR2 FYNNEI. The ends lost 6 bases at V and 2 bases at J; junction bases unmatched: 8. The CDR3 sequence is CASRAPTGVQETQYF. For the CDR3, the DNA is TGTGCCAGCAGAGCCCCGACAGGGGTTCAAGAGACCCAGTACTTC.

The chain recombines TRBV6-5 with TRBJ2-7; 7 bases are a match to TRBD1. J gave up 3 bases and V 6 bases, and 11 bases lay outside the gene matches. This CDR3 contains 15 residues. The germline V gene has CDR1 MNHEY and CDR2 SVGAGI. This CDR3 is CASSQTGVSGYEQYF. In DNA form, the CDR3 reads TGTGCCAGCAGCCAAACAGGGGTCTCCGGCTACGAGCAGTACTTC.

The chain couples TRBV6-5 to TRBJ2-5, with a weak D call TRBD1 (6 bases). V was shortened by 8 bases and J by 0 bases, with 10 bases between the two germline ends. This CDR3 has 13 residues. Germline CDR1 MNHEY, CDR2 SVGAGI. The CDR3 spells CASQTGNQETQYF. The CDR3 bases are TGTGCCAGCCAAACAGGGAACCAAGAGACCCAGTACTTC.

The CDR3 protein is CASSPRQAMGTEAFF. CDR3 coding DNA: TGTGCCAGCAGCCCACGACAGGCGATGGGGACTGAAGCTTTCTTT. V is TRBV13 and J is TRBJ1-1; D might be TRBD1 (6 bases). Germline-derived CDR1 and CDR2 are PRHDT and FYEKMQ (reference sequence). The CDR3 runs 15 residues. V lost 5 bases, J lost 5 bases, and 18 bases lay in between.

The chain joins TRBV11-2 to TRBJ1-3; D is possibly TRBD1 (6 bases). V was shortened by 1 base and J by 2 bases, with 12 bases between the two germline ends. Germline V lookup: CDR1 SGHAT, CDR2 FQNNGV. CDR3 size: 16 residues. The CDR3 here is CASSLGGWGPGNTIYF. Written as DNA, the CDR3 is TGTGCCAGCAGCTTAGGAGGGTGGGGGCCTGGAAACACCATATATTTT. The full variable domain, its missing parts supplied by reference TRBV11-2 and TRBJ1-3, is EAGVAQSPRYKIIEKRQSVAFWCNPISGHATLYWYQQILGQGPKLLIQFQNNGVVDDSQLPKDRFSAERLKGVDSTLKIQPAKLEDSAVYLCASSLGGWGPGNTIYFGEGSWLTVV.

This clone was seen only once. The chain combines TRBV7-3 with TRBJ2-7; possible D gene TRBD2, 6 bases. The V end lost 0 bases, the J end lost 2 bases, and 11 bases lay between the germline ends. Germline CDR1 SGHTA, CDR2 FQGTGA. CDR3 length: 15 residues. The CDR3 DNA is TGTGCCAGCAGCTTAACGTCCGGGGGAACCTACGAGCAGTACTTC. Its translation is CASSLTSGGTYEQYF.

This clone was detected only a few times. The chain is built from TRBV7-3 and TRBJ2-6; D not resolved. Per the germline V gene, CDR1 is SGHTA and CDR2 is FQGTGA. The CDR3 contains 15 residues. Trimming stripped 0 bases from V and 3 bases from J, with 6 bases between. The CDR3: CASSLTRSGANVLTF. The CDR3 region has the DNA TGTGCCAGCAGCTTAACCCGGAGTGGGGCCAACGTCCTGACTTTC.

The chain joins TRBV12-5 to TRBJ2-7, with 10 bases fitting TRBD1. In germline, CDR1 is LGHNT, CDR2 FRNRAP. With 1 base clipped from V and 0 bases from J, the junction kept 9 bases outside the gene matches. CDR3 size: 18 residues. In nucleotides, the CDR3 is TGTGCTAGTGGTTTGGCCGAAATGGGACAGGGGATCTCCTACGAGCAGTACTTC. It encodes CASGLAEMGQGISYEQYF.

The chain is built from TRBV11-2 and TRBJ1-2; no definite D call. V lost 3 bases and J lost 5, with 7 bases in between. The CDR3 covers 12 residues. The germline V gene encodes CDR1 SGHAT and CDR2 FQNNGV. The CDR3: CASSLARYGYTF. The CDR3 DNA reads TGTGCCAGCAGCTTGGCTAGATATGGCTACACCTTC.

Of note for this clone: Distinct nucleotide sequences in the sample also encode this CDR3. The rearrangement joins TRBV29-1 to TRBJ1-1, with 8 nucleotides matching TRBD1. CDR3 length: 16 residues. V shed 1 base, J shed 8 bases, and the junction held 15 bases outside the gene matches. Germline lookup yields CDR1 SQVTM and CDR2 ANQGSEA. Written as DNA, the CDR3 is TGCAGCGTTGAAGTCGGGGGTTGGGGGGGGACAGGCGAAGCTTTCTTT. Translated: CSVEVGGWGGTGEAFF.

The chain employs TRBV29-1 and TRBJ2-7, with D possibly matching TRBD2 (6 bases). V lost 7 bases to trimming and J lost 4 bases, with 20 bases between them. Germline assignment: CDR1 SQVTM and CDR2 ANQGSEA. The CDR3 is 14 residues long. For the CDR3, the DNA is TGCAGCGGACCGGGAGCTTCTGTCAGTTACGAGCAGTACTTC. This encodes CSGPGASVSYEQYF.

The rearrangement uses TRBV27 and TRBJ2-2; 9 nucleotides line up with TRBD1. Germline CDR1 MNHEY, CDR2 SMNVEV (reference sequence). This CDR3 is 17 amino acids long. V dropped 6 bases and J dropped 3; count of bases not matched to a gene: 11. The CDR3 is CASSPTPGQGDTGELFF. The CDR3 nucleotides are TGTGCCAGCAGCCCGACCCCGGGACAGGGAGACACCGGGGAGCTGTTTTTT.

The CDR3: CASRRALQNTEAFF. The DNA of the CDR3 is TGTGCCAGCAGAAGAGCGCTACAGAACACTGAAGCTTTCTTT. The chain is built from TRBV6-5 and TRBJ1-1; D gene ambiguous. V was trimmed by 6 bases and J by 1 base, leaving 12 bases between them. CDR1 MNHEY and CDR2 SVGAGI come from the germline V gene. The CDR3 has 14 amino acids.

The rearrangement uses TRBV7-6 and TRBJ2-7; 10 nucleotides align to TRBD2. The junction had 1 base not matched to a gene; V was cut back by 3 bases and J by 2 bases. This CDR3 comprises 14 residues. The germline CDR1 and CDR2 sequences are SGHVS and FNYEAQ. The CDR3 DNA follows: TGTGCCAGCAGCTTGAGCGGGGGGGCCTACGAGCAGTACTTC. Translation: CASSLSGGAYEQYF. Looking up the rest from reference TRBV7-6 and TRBJ2-7 gives the full variable domain: GAGVSQSPRYKVTKRGQDVALRCDPISGHVSLYWYRQALGQGPEFLTYFNYEAQQDKSGLPNDRFSAERPEGSISTLTIQRTEQRDSAMYRCASSLSGGAYEQYFGPGTRLTVT.

V and J are TRBV13 and TRBJ1-2, with no clear D. Germline assignment: CDR1 PRHDT and CDR2 FYEKMQ (reference sequence). The length of the CDR3 is 14 residues. V was trimmed by 1 base and J by 3 bases, leaving 9 bases between them. CDR3 nucleotides: TGTGCCAGCAGCTTAGCAGGCAGTCACTATGGCTACACCTTC. It codes for CASSLAGSHYGYTF.

The rearrangement links TRBV7-2 to TRBJ2-1, with D hard to call. Between the trimmed V and J ends, which lost 2 bases and 2 bases, there was a span of 10 bases. The germline V gene encodes CDR1 SGHTA and CDR2 FQGNSA. This CDR3 is built from 15 residues. CDR3 residues: CASSLLAAAYNEQFF. The DNA for the CDR3 is TGTGCCAGCAGCTTACTGGCGGCAGCCTACAATGAGCAGTTCTTC.

The J gene is TRBJ2-3, the V gene TRBV10-2; 9 bases match TRBD2. The CDR3 is made up of 17 amino acids. Germline V gene data show CDR1 as WSHSY and CDR2 as SAAADI. The V and J ends lost 4 bases and 0 bases, in that order; junction bases with no gene match: 8. The CDR3 sequence is CASSGQAGGFSTDTQYF. The CDR3 coding sequence is TGCGCCAGCAGTGGGCAAGCGGGGGGATTTAGCACAGATACGCAGTATTTT.

V is TRBV7-2 and J is TRBJ2-5; 7 bases are shared with TRBD1. With V trimmed by 5 bases and J by 5 bases, 14 bases remained unmatched. The germline V gene has CDR1 SGHTA and CDR2 FQGNSA. This CDR3 has 16 amino acids. The CDR3 sequence: CASSLPTGAGSETQYF. CDR3 coding DNA: TGTGCCAGCAGCCTACCCACAGGGGCGGGTTCGGAGACCCAGTACTTC.

In this sample, this clone turned up a few times. The rearrangement uses TRBV6-6 and TRBJ1-1; unclear D gene. Per the germline V gene, CDR1 is MNHNY and CDR2 is SVGAGI (reference sequence). V was trimmed by 5 bases and J by 8 bases, leaving 15 bases between them. The CDR3 contains 13 residues. The CDR3 sequence is CASSPGLGVEAFF. In DNA form, the CDR3 reads TGTGCCAGCAGTCCTGGACTTGGGGTGGAAGCTTTCTTT.

The chain employs TRBV7-3 and TRBJ2-3; TRBD2 aligns across 9 bases. Trimming cost V 0 bases and J 3 bases; bases outside gene matches: 13. The CDR3 covers 19 residues. Germline CDR1 is SGHTA and CDR2 is FQGTGA. The CDR3 region has the DNA TGTGCCAGCAGCTTAACGGCTCGGGGCGGGGGGGCCTCGACAGATACGCAGTATTTT. This codes for CASSLTARGGGASTDTQYF.

This clone occurred once. The V and J genes are TRBV10-3 and TRBJ1-2; no reliable D call. This CDR3 has 13 residues. Between the trimmed V and J ends, which lost 3 bases and 4 bases, there was a span of 9 bases. CDR1 and CDR2 from the germline V gene are ENHRY and SYGVKD. The CDR3 protein is CAISDPASYGYTF. DNA of the CDR3: TGTGCCATCAGTGACCCCGCCAGCTATGGCTACACCTTC.

V usage is TRBV5-3 and J usage is TRBJ2-1; 9 bases fit TRBD2. TRBV5-3 is recorded as an ORF, its role being uncertain. This CDR3 has 18 residues. V was pared by 1 base and J by 1 base, with 9 bases of the junction left unmatched. Here the CDR3 reads CARSLNLGGGASYNEQFF. As DNA, the CDR3 is TGTGCCAGAAGCTTGAACCTGGGCGGGGGGGCATCCTACAATGAGCAGTTCTTC.

This clone was counted only a few times. The chain uses TRBV19 and TRBJ2-1; a possible D gene is TRBD2 (6 bases). Germline V CDR1 and CDR2: LNHDA, SQIVND (reference sequence). The germline V and J ends were trimmed by 0 bases and 5 bases, with 11 bases remaining between them. The CDR3 covers 15 residues. CDR3 bases: TGTGCCAGTAGTATAGACGGGGACTTCGACAATGAGCAGTTCTTC. Translating it yields CASSIDGDFDNEQFF.